A single TCR beta chain is shown here with its context. V lost 5 bases, J lost 5 bases, and 1 base stayed unmatched. Germline values: CDR1 ENHRY, CDR2 SYGVKD. The length of the CDR3 is 14 residues. The sample belongs to a study of T cell changes during pregnancy in multiple sclerosis. Clones were read by immunoSEQ multiplex PCR, and TCRdb kept only the in-frame ones, dropping some. In the table there are some 69,000 clones, over 85% of which are singletons. V gene TRBV10-3 combines with J gene TRBJ2-1, with 12 bases fitting TRBD2. The input for sequencing was peripheral blood, taken in the second trimester of pregnancy. This TCR came from a female donor in good health, enrolled as a control in a pregnancy study. Written as DNA, the CDR3 is TGTGCCATCAGTCGACTAGCGGGGGACAATGAGCAGTTCTTC. This translates into CAISRLAGDNEQFF.